The 30 T cell receptor beta chains below were found in one sample sequenced in a study of blood T cell repertoires in COVID-19 (dated by TCRdb to the early 2020s). The library was generated by the immunoSEQ multiplex PCR assay. What TCRdb holds here is the immuneACCESS table cut down to in-frame rearrangements. Part of the clones is not present; checked against another copy, under half of the missing clones reflect an unresolved V gene, and the others are unexplained. Recorded for this sample are fewer than 300,000 clones; roughly nine tenths of them occurred a single time. The top ten hold over 2% of the sample. The sequencing sample was made of peripheral blood. These receptors came from a woman aged 25-40 years with COVID-19, enrolled during active disease.

The rearrangement joins TRBV25-1 to TRBJ2-2; 8 nucleotides agree with TRBD1. J lost 5 bases, V lost 4 bases, and 12 bases had no gene match. This CDR3 contains 17 residues. Germline values: CDR1 MGHDK, CDR2 SYGVNS. The CDR3 DNA reads TGTGCCAGCAGTGCCGCACAGGGGGTCAGGGGAACCGGGGAGCTGTTTTTT. Residues: CASSAAQGVRGTGELFF.

V and J are TRBV7-9 and TRBJ1-2; no definite D call. Germline lookup yields CDR1 SEHNR and CDR2 FQNEAQ (reference sequence). V was trimmed by 2 bases and J by 2 bases, leaving 21 bases between them. There are 18 residues in the CDR3. CDR3 DNA sequence: TGTGCCAGCAGCTTATTTGGTGCGGCAGTCCGGGAAAACTATGGCTACACCTTC. It encodes CASSLFGAAVRENYGYTF.

This clone was detected once. The V and J genes are TRBV6-1 and TRBJ2-4; 7 nucleotides agree with TRBD1. CDR1 and CDR2 (germline): MNHNS, SASEGT. With 0 bases clipped from V and 2 bases from J, the junction kept 7 bases outside the gene matches. The CDR3 contains 17 residues. CDR3 DNA sequence: TGTGCCAGCAGTGAAGCTAGGGGGCAGAGGACCAAAAACATTCAGTACTTC. This codes for CASSEARGQRTKNIQYF.

The J gene is TRBJ1-5, the V gene TRBV2; D not resolved. V was shortened by 6 bases and J by 0 bases, with 6 bases between the two germline ends. The length of the CDR3 is 13 residues. Germline V CDR1 and CDR2: SNHLY, FYNNEI. CDR3: CASSANSNQPQHF. The CDR3 nucleotides are TGTGCCAGCAGCGCTAATAGCAATCAGCCCCAGCATTTT.

The rearrangement uses TRBV29-1 and TRBJ2-1; D is perhaps TRBD2 (6 bases). CDR3 length: 14 residues. Trimming removed 5 bases from V and 7 bases from J, with 18 bases in between. CDR1 and CDR2 from the germline V gene are SQVTM and ANQGSEA. CDR3 sequence (DNA): TGCAGCGTTTTACCGGGACTTCAAGCGAATGAGCAGTTCTTC. Protein: CSVLPGLQANEQFF.

In DNA form, the CDR3 reads TGTGCCAGCAGTCCTCCAGGACAGGCGGTCTACGAGCAGTACTTC. This gives the protein CASSPPGQAVYEQYF. The chain uses TRBV27 and TRBJ2-7, with 7 bases that match TRBD1. The CDR3 runs to 15 residues. Trimming took 5 bases from V and 3 from J; bases not matched to a gene: 10. Germline V gene lookup returns CDR1 MNHEY and CDR2 SMNVEV (reference sequence).

The gene calls are TRBV27 and TRBJ2-2; tentative D call: TRBD2 (6 bases). Germline V gene sequence: CDR1 MNHEY, CDR2 SMNVEV (reference sequence). V was pared by 6 bases and J by 3 bases, with 14 bases between. The CDR3 is 15 amino acids. The CDR3 reads CASSLDYIYTGELFF. CDR3 coding DNA: TGTGCCAGCAGCCTGGACTACATCTACACCGGGGAGCTGTTTTTT.

The J gene is TRBJ1-5, the V gene TRBV29-1; possibly TRBD1 for D (6 bases). Trimming took off 6 bases at V and 4 bases at J, with 13 bases between the two ends. Germline-derived CDR1 and CDR2 are SQVTM and ANQGSEA. This CDR3 contains 13 residues. DNA of the CDR3: TGCAGCGTGATACAGGGTCGAAATCAGCCCCAGCATTTT. It encodes CSVIQGRNQPQHF. The whole variable domain, remainder taken from reference TRBV29-1 and TRBJ1-5, is SAVISQKPSRDICQRGTSLTIQCQVDSQVTMMFWYRQQPGQSLTLIATANQGSEATYESGFVIDKFPISRPNLTFSTLTVSNMSPEDSSIYLCSVIQGRNQPQHFGDGTRLSIL.

This chain uses TRBV11-2 with TRBJ2-2, with TRBD2 identical over 7 bases. CDR1 is SGHAT and CDR2 is FQNNGV in the germline V gene. The CDR3 covers 15 residues. V lost 2 bases to trimming and J lost 5 bases; unmatched junction nucleotides: 5. The CDR3 here is CASSLLAGETGELFF. Written as DNA, the CDR3 is TGTGCCAGCAGCTTACTCGCGGGAGAGACCGGGGAGCTGTTTTTT.

The rearrangement joins TRBV28 to TRBJ2-7, with 9 bases identical to TRBD1. CDR3 length equals 16 residues. Trimming took 4 bases from V and 0 from J; bases not matched to a gene: 7. Germline V gene lookup returns CDR1 MDHEN and CDR2 SYDVKM. The CDR3 DNA is TGTGCCAGCAGTTCCCTTTACAGGGGGCCCTCCTACGAGCAGTACTTC. Amino acids: CASSSLYRGPSYEQYF.

The V call is TRBV18, the J call TRBJ1-6; TRBD1 is a possible D gene (5 bases). The CDR3 length is 16 residues. The germline V and J ends were trimmed by 3 bases and 9 bases, with 18 bases remaining between them. CDR1 and CDR2 (germline): KGHSH, LQKENI. CDR3 residues: CASSPRQGQKSSPLHF. In nucleotides, the CDR3 is TGTGCCAGCTCACCCAGGCAGGGCCAAAAAAGTTCACCCCTCCACTTT.

The chain combines TRBV19 with TRBJ1-3; 8 positions agree with TRBD1. The CDR3 is made up of 19 amino acids. The germline V gene encodes CDR1 LNHDA and CDR2 SQIVND (reference sequence). The V and J ends lost 3 bases and 0 bases, in that order; junction bases with no gene match: 13. The CDR3 DNA sequence: TGTGCCAGTAGTATCGTTGGGACAGGCATCTTGAGCTCTGGAAACACCATATATTTT. Encoded protein: CASSIVGTGILSSGNTIYF.

The rearrangement uses TRBV19 and TRBJ1-5; 7 nucleotides match TRBD1. V dropped 7 bases and J dropped 1; count of bases not matched to a gene: 7. Looked up from germline, CDR1 is LNHDA and CDR2 is SQIVND (reference sequence). This CDR3 comprises 15 residues. DNA of the CDR3: TGTGCCAGTAAAATCACAGGGGACAGCAATCAGCCCCAGCATTTT. Translation: CASKITGDSNQPQHF.

The genes are TRBV15 and TRBJ2-7; tentatively, D is TRBD2 (7 bases). Trimming removed 5 bases from V and 6 bases from J, with 23 bases in between. The V gene's germline CDR1 is LNHNV and CDR2 YYDKDF (reference sequence). This CDR3 contains 16 residues. The CDR3 here is CATSLGGAGFIPEQYF. The DNA for the CDR3 is TGTGCCACCAGCTTGGGGGGGGCAGGGTTTATTCCCGAGCAGTACTTC.

The chain combines TRBV10-3 with TRBJ1-5, with no clear D. Germline V CDR1 and CDR2: ENHRY, SYGVKD. V lost 3 bases and J lost 3, with 9 bases in between. This CDR3 has 14 residues. CDR3 region: CAISEMETNQPQHF. In nucleotides, the CDR3 is TGTGCCATCAGTGAAATGGAGACCAATCAGCCCCAGCATTTT.

V usage is TRBV11-3 and J usage is TRBJ1-1, with a weak D call TRBD1 (6 bases). The V gene's germline CDR1 is SGHNT and CDR2 YENEEA. The CDR3 length is 13 residues. Trimming removed 5 bases at V and 4 bases at J, with 11 bases between. The DNA for the CDR3 is TGTGCCAGCAGCACCCCAGGGGTCACTGAAGCTTTCTTT. As protein: CASSTPGVTEAFF.

This clone was seen more than once but under ten times. This chain joins TRBV10-1 and TRBJ1-1; D not resolved. Germline V lookup: CDR1 WNHNN, CDR2 SYGVQD (reference sequence). The CDR3 spans 15 residues. Between the trimmed V and J ends, which lost 0 bases and 5 bases, there was a span of 13 bases. This CDR3 is CASSESGRRETEAFF. The CDR3 DNA follows: TGCGCCAGCAGTGAGTCGGGTCGAAGGGAGACTGAAGCTTTCTTT.

J is TRBJ2-1 and V is TRBV2, with D possibly matching TRBD1 (6 bases). This CDR3 has 16 residues. The V gene lost 4 bases and the J gene lost 4 bases, with 17 bases spanning the gap. Germline V gene lookup returns CDR1 SNHLY and CDR2 FYNNEI. CDR3 nucleotide sequence: TGTGCCAGCAGTGGGGGATGGGGGCCGTTGTACAATGAGCAGTTCTTC. This translates into CASSGGWGPLYNEQFF.

The CDR3: CASSITVGAIAFF. The CDR3 nucleotides read TGTGCCAGCAGCATAACAGTAGGGGCAATCGCTTTCTTT. The genes are TRBV7-9 and TRBJ1-1; tentatively, D is TRBD1 (5 bases). The CDR3 has 13 amino acids. Germline V gene sequence: CDR1 SEHNR, CDR2 FQNEAQ (reference sequence). The V end lost 5 bases, the J end lost 11 bases, and 18 bases lay between the germline ends.

The chain carries TRBV28 and TRBJ1-4; unclear D gene. The CDR3 loop spans 14 amino acids. Germline V gives CDR1 MDHEN, CDR2 SYDVKM. Trimming left V 3 bases short and J 7 bases short, with 12 bases between. The CDR3 sequence is CASSFRPGVEKLFF. The CDR3 DNA is TGTGCCAGCAGTTTTCGGCCAGGTGTTGAAAAACTGTTTTTT.

The rearrangement joins TRBV9 to TRBJ2-5; unclear D gene. This CDR3 region has 14 residues. V dropped 0 bases and J dropped 6 bases, with 12 bases sitting between them. The V gene's germline CDR1 is SGDLS and CDR2 YYNGEE. The DNA for the CDR3 is TGTGCCAGCAGCGTAGTCCCCGCTGAGCAGACCCAGTACTTC. Protein: CASSVVPAEQTQYF. The variable domain in full, with the rest retrieved from reference TRBV9 and TRBJ2-5, is DSGVTQTPKHLITATGQRVTLRCSPRSGDLSVYWYQQSLDQGLQFLIQYYNGEERAKGNILERFSAQQFPDLHSELNLSSLELGDSALYFCASSVVPAEQTQYFGPGTRLLVL.

This sequence joins TRBV25-1 and TRBJ1-5; 8 bases fit TRBD1. This CDR3 is 12 amino acids long. Losses at the gene ends were 5 bases for V and 9 bases for J; bases not matched to a gene: 3. Germline V lookup: CDR1 MGHDK, CDR2 SYGVNS. The CDR3: CASSLGTGPQHF. The CDR3, as DNA: TGTGCCAGCAGTCTCGGGACAGGGCCCCAGCATTTT.

This chain's CDR3 is CASSIIGEVSNQPQHF. The CDR3 DNA reads TGTGCCAGTAGTATCATCGGGGAAGTAAGCAATCAGCCCCAGCATTTT. The chain links TRBV19 to TRBJ1-5; D unresolved. Germline V lookup: CDR1 LNHDA, CDR2 SQIVND (reference sequence). Deletions cut 3 bases from V and 1 base from J, with 13 bases between. CDR3 length: 16 amino acids.

V usage is TRBV24-1 and J usage is TRBJ2-3, with 11 nucleotides matching TRBD2. This CDR3 contains 16 residues. Trimming took 1 base from V and 1 from J; bases not matched to a gene: 0. CDR1 and CDR2 (germline): KGHDR, SFDVKD. Written as DNA, the CDR3 is TGTGCCACCAGTGATTTACTAGCGGGGGGCACAGATACGCAGTATTTT. Amino acids: CATSDLLAGGTDTQYF.

V and J are TRBV6-2 or TRBV6-3 and TRBJ1-1; D is uncertain. The CDR3 is 14 residues long. The V and J ends lost 0 bases and 3 bases respectively, with 8 bases between them. CDR1 MNHEY and CDR2 SVGEGT come from the germline V gene. The CDR3: CASSYSAGYTEAFF. The CDR3 DNA reads TGTGCCAGCAGTTACTCCGCAGGTTACACTGAAGCTTTCTTT.

This rearrangement joins TRBV7-2 to TRBJ2-2; unclear D gene. Looked up from germline, CDR1 is SGHTA and CDR2 is FQGNSA. The V gene lost 5 bases and the J gene lost 5 bases, with 9 bases spanning the gap. This CDR3 contains 13 residues. CDR3 sequence: CASSPPGTGELFF. In DNA form, the CDR3 reads TGTGCCAGCAGCCCCCCCGGGACCGGGGAGCTGTTTTTT. Full variable domain (rest looked up from reference TRBV7-2 and TRBJ2-2): GAGVSQSPSNKVTEKGKDVELRCDPISGHTALYWYRQSLGQGLEFLIYFQGNSAPDKSGLPSDRFSAERTGGSVSTLTIQRTQQEDSAVYLCASSPPGTGELFFGEGSRLTVL.

This clone was picked up one time. Other nucleotide sequences in the sample specify the same CDR3. This sequence joins TRBV30 and TRBJ1-1, with D unresolved. Germline loops: CDR1 GTSNPN, CDR2 SVGIG (reference sequence). Deletions cut 0 bases from V and 0 bases from J, with 8 bases between. This CDR3 contains 14 residues. In nucleotides, the CDR3 is TGTGCCTGGAGTGTATCGGTGATGAACACTGAAGCTTTCTTT. Amino acid sequence: CAWSVSVMNTEAFF.

V and J are TRBV2 and TRBJ2-6, with D perhaps TRBD1 (6 bases). V was clipped by 8 bases and J by 0 bases, with 20 bases between them. This CDR3 is built from 18 residues. Germline assignment: CDR1 SNHLY and CDR2 FYNNEI. Written as DNA, the CDR3 is TGTGCCAGCGGCCACCTAGGACAGAAAAGCTCTGGGGCCAACGTCCTGACTTTC. Amino acids: CASGHLGQKSSGANVLTF.

This clone showed up just once. The chain uses TRBV30 and TRBJ1-1; no clear D. The CDR3 covers 14 residues. Germline lookup yields CDR1 GTSNPN and CDR2 SVGIG (reference sequence). V lost 3 bases to trimming and J lost 4 bases, with 15 bases between them. CDR3 residues: CAWRGKGRVTEAFF. DNA for the CDR3: TGTGCCTGGAGGGGGAAAGGGAGGGTCACTGAAGCTTTCTTT.

V gene TRBV5-6 combines with J gene TRBJ2-1; 11 positions agree with TRBD2. The CDR3 covers 18 residues. Germline CDR1 SGHDT, CDR2 YYEEEE. V shed 2 bases and J 0 bases; nucleotides not matched to a gene: 7. The CDR3 region has the DNA TGTGCCAGCAGCTTTCCCCCCACTAGCGGGAGCTCCTACAATGAGCAGTTCTTC. Translating it yields CASSFPPTSGSSYNEQFF.